This T cell receptor (beta chain) was observed in a study of shared clonotypes between healthy human individuals (dated by TCRdb to between 2020 and 2021). Study-wide context: A couple of women and a few men aged 18 to 49 years were included in the cohort. For each donor, CD4 naive and CD4 memory were each run on three plates, CD8 naive on two plates, and CD8 memory on one plate. To estimate repertoire size and how much clonotypes are shared between individuals, the study performed deep sequencing of blood TCR repertoires from about five healthy adults. Different laboratories and diverse techniques were used to prepare libraries and sequence TCR repertoires, to increase sequencing depth and limit assay-specific biases. Between about 0.8 and 8.9 billion PBMCs per donor were obtained by leukapheresis.

Donors were healthy HIV-negative adults with no recently reported acute infections or vaccinations. Every donor was a Caucasian adult residing in Nashville, Tennessee, USA. Magnetic negative selection was used to enrich CD4+ T cells, after which naive cells were positively selected on CD45RA and the negative fraction became the memory subset. Blood was collected by leukapheresis, and PBMCs were isolated by Ficoll-Histopaque density gradient centrifugation and then cryopreserved in liquid nitrogen vapor phase. Analytical flow cytometry was used to check the purity and quantity of every magnetically sorted T cell population. Each sorted fraction had its genomic DNA isolated and then quantified by UV absorbance on a Nanodrop 2000c. Overall results and qualifications from the work: Clonotypes shared by all four sorted-subset donors showed higher generation probabilities than non-shared clonotypes. Estimated clonotype richness was generally larger for naive than for memory subsets. Pairwise subsampling led to the expectation that sequencing depth would affect the degree of clonotype sharing among donors. Sharing across several donors was observed for 4.5% to 6.5% of naive CD4, under 4% of naive CD8, about 2.3% of memory CD4, and around 0.4% of memory CD8 clonotypes. Incomplete sequencing was indicated by rarefaction of sorted-subset datasets, despite the large sequencing depth. Because the study included only a small number of donors, the genetic and exposure-history diversity represented was limited. Sampling was restricted to blood, and TCR repertoires in tissue are likely to differ from TCR repertoires in blood.

TCR CDR3 regions were amplified from genomic DNA by multiplex PCR using the deep immunoSEQ assay. Extracted genomic DNA from each cell subset was distributed evenly across all wells of several immunoSEQ 96-well plates, and each plate was treated as a replicate. For sorted subsets, around 0.2 ug of genomic DNA, equivalent to 25,000 to 35,000 T cell genomes, went into each replicate PCR. The purified libraries were quantified using a Qubit 3.0 fluorometer, sized with a Bioanalyzer 2100, and then quantified again using the KAPA Library Quantification kit. Every immunoSEQ 96-well plate was sequenced on a separate single-read 150-cycle Illumina NextSeq 550 flow cell. In the original analysis: Because the immunoSEQ output held only junctional sequences and lacked quality scores, the filtering could not match the filtering applied to full-length reads. To assign V/J genes and CDR3, sequences were annotated against IMGT germline references using PyIR, a Python wrapper for IgBLAST v1.9. Reads were filtered out if the reads had weak V/J assignments (E-value above 1e-6), no CDR3, stop codons, out-of-frame junctions, or ambiguous translated residues. A V3J clonotype was defined by an identical inferred V gene, J gene, and CDR3 amino acid sequence. The percentage overlap between two repertoires was calculated by dividing the number of shared unique clonotypes by the size of the smaller repertoire. Repertoire richness was assessed with RTK rarefaction, the Chao1 estimator, and Recon v2.1 estimates of unobserved clonotypes. Generation probabilities were computed with OLGA for all TCRbeta clonotypes obtained by the gDNA method from a handful of donors. As stored in TCRdb, this immuneACCESS dataset retains in-frame rearrangements with V and J assigned. A fraction of the clones does not appear; measured against another copy, unresolved V genes explain less than half of the discrepancy, and the remainder lacks a known reason. That table supplies the V and J calls and clone size; D and trimming were determined from the DNA. The sample profile shows about 1 million clones; approximately 80% of them were found once. The top ten constitute approximately 0.5% of the sample.

Comments on this clone: The target of this receptor is not known. Base qualities are not recorded, but no much larger clone differs from it by a single base.

The germline V gene supplies CDR1 SGHRS and CDR2 YFSETQ. The CDR3 contains 15 residues, cysteine and phenylalanine counted. Only the CDR3 part of the read is kept: 45 bases, read in frame from the first base. V loses 4 bases of germline sequence and J loses 8 bases, and the interval between the two ends is 21 bases. The rearrangement combines TRBV5-1 with TRBJ1-2; TRBD1 is possibly the D segment (6 matching bases). The sample taken for sequencing was memory CD4+ T cells from PBMCs. Reading the label with the study, this specimen's cell subset or site is: CD45RA-negative fraction. The receptor was isolated from a man aged 18 to 30 in good health. Some clones in this sample may be carry-over from other donors' samples. This receptor has the CDR3 CASSPVGGAPIGYTF. The DNA reads as follows: TGCGCCAGCAGCCCCGTAGGGGGGGCACCTATCGGCTACACCTTC.